This TCR beta chain was captured by sequencing in a study of shared T cell receptors in the human thymus (dated by TCRdb to 2020 to 2022). Regarding the research as a whole: The study examined how self-reactive, shared T-cell receptor alpha chains are generated in the human thymus.

Trimming leaves V shorter by 2 bases and J shorter by 2 bases, with the junction holding 14 bases beyond the gene matches. The CDR3 covers 18 residues, taking in both the cysteine and the phenylalanine. The entry retains the CDR3 DNA only, 54 bases that are in frame from base 1. The germline V gene encodes CDR1 GTSNPN and CDR2 SVGIG (reference sequence). Library preparation was by the immunoSEQ multiplex PCR assay. The immuneACCESS repertoire file appears here via TCRdb, limited to in-frame rearrangements. These files lack a portion of the clones; in checked studies, under half of the deficit traces to unresolved V genes, and the cause of the others is not known. This sample holds about 660,000 clones; about 87% were observed only once. 0.0094% of the sample lies in the top ten. On this clone: What antigen it recognizes has not been identified. Nothing much larger sits one base from this clone, and base qualities are not available.

In addition, the sample was reused for a study of human thymus T cells. In that second paper, the authors write: In Finland, the donors were immunologically healthy infants who were having open corrective cardiac surgery for congenital heart defects. The thymus tissue came from surgical resects taken out during corrective cardiac surgery. Usage of V and J gene segments appeared to be biased in both the thymic and the peripheral blood repertoires. The related research reported highly overlapping thymic TCR repertoires among unrelated individuals. The study characterized TCR alpha and beta repertoires from roughly eight infant thymus samples and a few related peripheral blood samples. Donor ages ranged from about 7 to 250 days, and the cohort comprised five to seven male and a couple of female infants. After being mechanically released from the tissue, thymocytes were kept at -70 degrees C in pellets of about 8.5-32 million cells. Genomic DNA was extracted from frozen cell pellets with a QIAsymphony instrument. TCRB and TCRAD loci were amplified from a standardized quantity of quality-controlled genomic DNA using the immunoSEQ multiplex PCR assay. The amplicons spanned the V(D)J region and were long enough to cover the CDR3 and allow V and J genes to be identified. Through the commercial immunoSEQ service, the amplicons were sequenced on an Illumina platform. Primer bias and sequencing errors were corrected using previously described methods, and TCRAD and TCRB definitions followed the IMGT database. immunoSEQ Analyzer 3.0 and VDJTools were used for repertoire analysis, which covered basic statistics, V/J segment usage, diversity estimates, rarefaction and pairwise overlap. Diversity was estimated with Chao1, ChaoE, Efron-Thisted, Shannon and inverse Simpson indices, and also on datasets down-sampled to the smallest sample. Repertoire overlap was assessed by strict matching of CDR3 nucleotide sequence, V gene and J gene, and clustering was done by Jaccard-based multidimensional scaling. On average, thymus samples gave about 810,000 unique TCRB clonotypes, whereas blood samples gave about 92,000.

Input material: thymocytes. The source is a boy under two years old with a congenital heart defect. Donor details come from another sample of the same person, matched by shared clones. The V and J segments used are TRBV30 and TRBJ2-2, with 7 bases in between that match TRBD1. The CDR3 loop reads CAWSPLSRDRQNTGELFF. The nucleotides read TGTGCCTGGAGTCCTTTGTCCCGGGACAGACAAAACACCGGGGAGCTGTTTTTT.